One and the same sample provided the 19 T cell receptor beta chains below, sequenced in a study of shared clonotypes between healthy human individuals. CD45RO-negative cells were positively selected for CCR7, leaving out terminally differentiated effector memory CD45RA+ cells. The protocol was immunoSEQ multiplex PCR, while the TCRdb copy is restricted to in-frame clones and leaves out a portion. The sample lists roughly 2.1 million clones, roughly 91% occurring once. The sample was naive CD8+ T cells from PBMCs. Every receptor here comes from a man between 18 and 35 years old in good health. Some clones in this sample may be carry-over from other donors' samples.

The V and J genes are TRBV4-3 and TRBJ2-1, with D uncertain. The CDR3 covers 16 residues. Germline V gives CDR1 LGHNA, CDR2 YSLEER. Trimming pared 6 bases from V and 8 bases from J, leaving 23 bases between. CDR3 loop: CASSLQKIVFRDEQFF. The CDR3 nucleotides read TGCGCCAGCAGTCTACAAAAGATTGTCTTCCGGGATGAGCAGTTCTTC.

This rearrangement joins TRBV2 to TRBJ2-7; D may be TRBD2 (5 bases). Germline V gene sequence: CDR1 SNHLY, CDR2 FYNNEI. Trimming took off 7 bases at V and 6 bases at J, with 16 bases between the two ends. This CDR3 has 13 amino acids. The CDR3 nucleotides are TGTGCCAGCATGGTACGCTCGGGGTTCGAGCAGTACTTC. It encodes CASMVRSGFEQYF.

This clone has just one count. The V gene is TRBV11-3, the J gene TRBJ2-7; D is possibly TRBD2 (6 bases). The V gene lost 2 bases and the J gene lost 6 bases, with 11 bases spanning the gap. Germline V lookup: CDR1 SGHNT, CDR2 YENEEA. The CDR3 length is 13 residues. The CDR3, as DNA: TGTGCCAGCAGCTTATCTGGGGGGAGCGAGCAGTACTTC. Protein sequence: CASSLSGGSEQYF.

This rearrangement joins TRBV15 to TRBJ2-2, with no clear D. The CDR3 runs to 15 residues. The V end was cut by 0 bases, the J end by 3 bases, with 8 bases between. Germline lookup yields CDR1 LNHNV and CDR2 YYDKDF (reference sequence). The CDR3 here is CATSRDISYTGELFF. CDR3 nucleotide sequence: TGTGCCACCAGCAGAGATATCAGTTACACCGGGGAGCTGTTTTTT.

The chain uses TRBV28 and TRBJ2-1, with D perhaps TRBD1 or TRBD2 (5 bases each). From germline, CDR1 is MDHEN and CDR2 SYDVKM. The CDR3 length is 16 residues. V gave up 6 bases and J gave up 5 bases, with 20 bases separating them. CDR3 bases: TGTGCCAGCAGCTCACCGGGACCCATCAGGCACAATGAGCAGTTCTTC. This translates into CASSSPGPIRHNEQFF.

This rearrangement joins TRBV7-8 to TRBJ2-2; D gene unclear. Trimming pared 4 bases from V and 4 bases from J, leaving 13 bases between. Germline V CDR1 and CDR2: SGHVS, FQNEAQ. The CDR3 is 15 residues long. The CDR3 protein is CASSSRSQLTGELFF. The CDR3 DNA reads TGTGCCAGCAGCTCAAGATCACAGCTCACCGGGGAGCTGTTTTTT.

The chain combines TRBV4-1 with TRBJ2-5, with 8 bases that match TRBD1. This CDR3 region has 14 residues. Germline assignment: CDR1 MGHRA and CDR2 YSYEKL. Trimming removed 3 bases from V and 4 bases from J; junction bases left unmatched: 4. CDR3 sequence: CASSHRQGTETQYF. The CDR3 nucleotides read TGCGCCAGCAGCCACCGACAGGGGACAGAGACCCAGTACTTC.

The genes are TRBV14 and TRBJ2-3, with 8 bases lining up with TRBD1. The V gene's germline CDR1 is SGHDN and CDR2 FVKESK. Trimming at V came to 1 base and at J to 4 bases, leaving 10 bases not matched to a gene. The CDR3 runs 17 residues. DNA for the CDR3: TGTGCCAGCAGCCAAGGGGACAGGACCTTTATCCCAGATACGCAGTATTTT. It codes for CASSQGDRTFIPDTQYF.

The rearrangement joins TRBV19 to TRBJ1-1; 7 bases align to TRBD1. J was trimmed by 4 bases and V by 9 bases; bases with no gene match: 11. The CDR3 length is 14 residues. Germline CDR1 LNHDA, CDR2 SQIVND (reference sequence). The CDR3, as DNA: TGTGCCAGCGAAGAAGGGGGCGCTAGCACTGAAGCTTTCTTT. Its translation: CASEEGGASTEAFF. Variable domain in full (rest from reference TRBV19 and TRBJ1-1): DGGITQSPKYLFRKEGQNVTLSCEQNLNHDAMYWYRQDPGQGLRLIYYSQIVNDFQKGDIAEGYSVSREKKESFPLTVTSAQKNPTAFYLCASEEGGASTEAFFGQGTRLTVV.

The DNA for the CDR3 is TGTGCCAGCAGCCTGACAGGGAGGGAGACCCAGTACTTC. Its protein product is CASSLTGRETQYF. V usage is TRBV13 and J usage is TRBJ2-5; TRBD1 is a possible D gene (7 bases). This CDR3 region has 13 residues. V was trimmed by 5 bases and J by 5 bases, leaving 12 bases between them. Germline V CDR1 and CDR2: PRHDT, FYEKMQ (reference sequence).

The rearrangement joins TRBV6-5 to TRBJ2-7; D is ambiguous. Per germline, CDR1 MNHEY and CDR2 SVGAGI. V was shortened by 2 bases and J by 6 bases, with 8 bases between the two germline ends. This CDR3 contains 12 residues. The CDR3 DNA is TGTGCCAGCAGTTACCCCGGGTCCGAGCAGTACTTC. This translates into CASSYPGSEQYF.

The sample holds one count of this clone. This chain uses TRBV7-6 with TRBJ2-2; D call uncertain. Germline V gene sequence: CDR1 SGHVS, CDR2 FNYEAQ. The V and J ends lost 0 bases and 4 bases respectively, with 9 bases between them. The CDR3 extends over 15 amino acids. CDR3 loop: CASSLAVQATGELFF. CDR3 coding DNA: TGTGCCAGCAGCTTAGCGGTTCAGGCCACCGGGGAGCTGTTTTTT.

Note on this clone: One junction end does not reproduce the germline sequence, and a read error may be involved. V and J are TRBV5-6 and TRBJ2-1; D might be TRBD2 (7 bases). The CDR3 runs 16 residues. The germline CDR1 and CDR2 sequences are SGHDT and YYEEEE. CDR3 loop: CASILAGEGDYNEQFF. The CDR3 DNA reads as TGTGCCAGCATCTTGGCGGGAGAGGGGGATTACAATGAGCAGTTCTTC.

This clone was observed a handful of times. V gene TRBV10-3 combines with J gene TRBJ1-1; 8 positions agree with TRBD1. The J segment lost 2 bases and the V segment lost 9 bases, leaving 2 bases of the junction unmatched. The CDR3 sequence is 12 residues long. Per germline, CDR1 ENHRY and CDR2 SYGVKD. The CDR3 DNA reads TGTGCCATACAGGGGGGAAACACTGAAGCTTTCTTT. Its translation: CAIQGGNTEAFF.

The rearrangement joins TRBV6-1 to TRBJ2-1; D gene ambiguous. The CDR3 runs to 11 residues. V lost 5 bases, J lost 10 bases, and 9 bases lay in between. Germline V gene lookup returns CDR1 MNHNS and CDR2 SASEGT. Here the CDR3 reads CASSTFVEQFF. CDR3 DNA sequence: TGTGCCAGCAGTACATTTGTGGAGCAGTTCTTC.

The chain uses TRBV28 and TRBJ2-5, with 7 positions matching TRBD2. With 7 bases clipped from V and 5 bases from J, the junction kept 13 bases outside the gene matches. The CDR3 has 15 residues. CDR1 is MDHEN, CDR2 SYDVKM, per germline. The CDR3 here is CASTIPGLRRETQYF. The CDR3 nucleotides are TGTGCCAGCACGATTCCGGGACTACGTAGGGAGACCCAGTACTTC.

The CDR3 sequence: CSPLDASLNEQFF. The CDR3, as DNA: TGCAGCCCTTTAGATGCCTCCCTTAATGAGCAGTTCTTC. The chain joins TRBV29-1 to TRBJ2-1; D is undetermined. The V end lost 8 bases, the J end lost 7 bases, and 18 bases lay between the germline ends. The CDR3 runs to 13 residues. The V gene's germline CDR1 is SQVTM and CDR2 ANQGSEA.

This chain uses TRBV7-3 with TRBJ2-7; 8 nucleotides line up with TRBD1. Germline CDR1 SGHTA, CDR2 FQGTGA. The V segment lost 2 bases and the J segment 7 bases; nucleotides outside the gene matches: 4. The CDR3 length is 13 residues. The CDR3 reads CASSLGTGREQYF. The CDR3 DNA reads as TGTGCCAGCAGCTTAGGGACAGGCAGAGAGCAGTACTTC.

In this sample, this clone turned up once. The chain combines TRBV4-1 with TRBJ1-2; 9 bases are shared with TRBD1. Germline V gene data show CDR1 as MGHRA and CDR2 as YSYEKL. This CDR3 is 12 amino acids long. V shed 5 bases and J 8 bases; nucleotides not matched to a gene: 3. CDR3 sequence: CASSSTGGGYTF. The CDR3 DNA sequence: TGCGCCAGCAGCTCGACAGGGGGGGGCTACACCTTC.